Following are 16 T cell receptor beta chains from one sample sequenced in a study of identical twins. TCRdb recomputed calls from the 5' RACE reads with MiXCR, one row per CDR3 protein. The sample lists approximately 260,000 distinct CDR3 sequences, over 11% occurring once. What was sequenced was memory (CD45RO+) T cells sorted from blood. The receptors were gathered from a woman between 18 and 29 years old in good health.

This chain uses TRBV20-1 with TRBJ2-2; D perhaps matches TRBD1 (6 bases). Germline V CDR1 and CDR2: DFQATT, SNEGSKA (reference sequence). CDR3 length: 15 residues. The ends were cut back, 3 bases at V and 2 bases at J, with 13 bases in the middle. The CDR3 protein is CSASRQEPNTGELFF. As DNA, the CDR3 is TGCAGTGCTAGCAGACAGGAGCCTAACACCGGGGAGCTGTTTTTT.

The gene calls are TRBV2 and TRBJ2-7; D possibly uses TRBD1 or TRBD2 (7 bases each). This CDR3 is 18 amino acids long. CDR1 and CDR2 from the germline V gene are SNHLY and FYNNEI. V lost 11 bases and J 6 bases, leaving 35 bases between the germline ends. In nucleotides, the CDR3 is TGTGCCTTCAGCAAACTAGGGCTGGGAGGGGGCGCTGGACCCGAGCAGTACTTC. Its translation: CAFSKLGLGGGAGPEQYF. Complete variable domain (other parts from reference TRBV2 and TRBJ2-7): EPEVTQTPSHQVTQMGQEVILRCVPISNHLYFYWYRQILGQKVEFLVSFYNNEISEKSEIFDDQFSVERPDGSNFTLKIRSTKLEDSAMYFCAFSKLGLGGGAGPEQYFGPGTRLTVT.

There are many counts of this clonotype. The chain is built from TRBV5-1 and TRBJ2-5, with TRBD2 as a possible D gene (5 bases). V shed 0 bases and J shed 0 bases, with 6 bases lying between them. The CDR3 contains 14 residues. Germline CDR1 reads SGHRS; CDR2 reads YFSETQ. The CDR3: CASSLGGYQETQYF. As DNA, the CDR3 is TGCGCCAGCAGCTTGGGCGGGTACCAAGAGACCCAGTACTTC. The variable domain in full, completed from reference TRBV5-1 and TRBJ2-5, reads KAGVTQTPRYLIKTRGQQVTLSCSPISGHRSVSWYQQTPGQGLQFLFEYFSETQRNKGNFPGRFSGRQFSNSRSEMNVSTLELGDSALYLCASSLGGYQETQYFGPGTRLLVL.

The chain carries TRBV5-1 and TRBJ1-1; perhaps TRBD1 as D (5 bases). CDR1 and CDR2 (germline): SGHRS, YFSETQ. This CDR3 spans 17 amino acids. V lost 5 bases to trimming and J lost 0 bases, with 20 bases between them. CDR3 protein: CASSLRVGGTLNTEAFF. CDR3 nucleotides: TGCGCCAGCAGTCTAAGAGTAGGAGGGACCCTGAACACTGAAGCTTTCTTT.

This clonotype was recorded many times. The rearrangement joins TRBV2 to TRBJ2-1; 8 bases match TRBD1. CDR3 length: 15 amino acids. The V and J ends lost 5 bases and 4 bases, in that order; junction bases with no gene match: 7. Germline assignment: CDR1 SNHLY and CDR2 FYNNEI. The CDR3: CASSTTGQEYNEQFF. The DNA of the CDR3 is TGTGCCAGCAGTACCACGGGACAGGAATACAATGAGCAGTTCTTC.

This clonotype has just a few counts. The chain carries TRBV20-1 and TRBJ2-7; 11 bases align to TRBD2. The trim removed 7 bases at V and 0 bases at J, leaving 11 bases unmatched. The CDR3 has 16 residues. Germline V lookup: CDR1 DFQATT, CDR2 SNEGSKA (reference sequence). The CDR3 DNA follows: TGCAGTGGAGGGTTTCCAACTAGCGGGAGCTCCTACGAGCAGTACTTC. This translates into CSGGFPTSGSSYEQYF.

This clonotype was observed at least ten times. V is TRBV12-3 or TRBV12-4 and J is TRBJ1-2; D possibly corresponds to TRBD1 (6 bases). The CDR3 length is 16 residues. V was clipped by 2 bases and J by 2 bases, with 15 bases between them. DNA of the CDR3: TGTGCCAGCAGTTTAACAGGGTCACCCCGAAACTATGGCTACACCTTC. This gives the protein CASSLTGSPRNYGYTF.

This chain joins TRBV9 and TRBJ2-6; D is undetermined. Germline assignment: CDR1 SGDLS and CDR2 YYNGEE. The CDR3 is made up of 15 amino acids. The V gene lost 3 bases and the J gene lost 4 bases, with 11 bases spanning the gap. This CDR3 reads CASSGRVVGANVLTF. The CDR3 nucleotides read TGTGCCAGCAGCGGGCGAGTGGTGGGGGCCAACGTCCTGACTTTC. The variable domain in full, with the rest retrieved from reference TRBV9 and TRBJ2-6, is DSGVTQTPKHLITATGQRVTLRCSPRSGDLSVYWYQQSLDQGLQFLIQYYNGEERAKGNILERFSAQQFPDLHSELNLSSLELGDSALYFCASSGRVVGANVLTFGAGSRLTVL.

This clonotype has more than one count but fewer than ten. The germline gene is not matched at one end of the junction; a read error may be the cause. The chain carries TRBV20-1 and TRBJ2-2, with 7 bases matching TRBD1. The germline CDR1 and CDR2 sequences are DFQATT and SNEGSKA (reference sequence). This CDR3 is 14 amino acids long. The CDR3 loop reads CSARDRVSGGELFF. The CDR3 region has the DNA TGCAGTGCCAGAGACAGGGTCTCGGGCGGGGAGCTGTTTTTT.

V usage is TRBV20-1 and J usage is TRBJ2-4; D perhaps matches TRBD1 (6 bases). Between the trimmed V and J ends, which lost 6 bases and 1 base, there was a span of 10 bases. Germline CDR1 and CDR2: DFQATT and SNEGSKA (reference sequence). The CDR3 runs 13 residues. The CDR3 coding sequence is TGCAGTGCACCAACAGGGGCCAAAAACATTCAGTACTTC. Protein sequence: CSAPTGAKNIQYF.

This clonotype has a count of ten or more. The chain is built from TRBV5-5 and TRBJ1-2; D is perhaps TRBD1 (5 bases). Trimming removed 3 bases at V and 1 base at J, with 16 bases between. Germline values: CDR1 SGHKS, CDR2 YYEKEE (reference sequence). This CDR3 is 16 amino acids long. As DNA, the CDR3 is TGTGCCAGCAGCTCCGGGACCCCGAACGATAACTATGGCTACACCTTC. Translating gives CASSSGTPNDNYGYTF.

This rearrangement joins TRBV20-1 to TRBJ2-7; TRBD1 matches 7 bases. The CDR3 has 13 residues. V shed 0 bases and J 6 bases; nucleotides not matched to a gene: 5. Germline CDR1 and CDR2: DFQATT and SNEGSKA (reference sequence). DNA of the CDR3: TGCAGTGCTAGAGAGACAGGGCTCGGCGAGCAGTACTTC. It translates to CSARETGLGEQYF.

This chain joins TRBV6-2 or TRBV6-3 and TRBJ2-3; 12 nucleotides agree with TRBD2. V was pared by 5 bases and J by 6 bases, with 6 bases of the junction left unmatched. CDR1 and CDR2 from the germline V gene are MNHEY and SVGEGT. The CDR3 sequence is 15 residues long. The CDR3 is CASSLTSGRPDTQYF. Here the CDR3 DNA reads TGTGCCAGCAGTCTGACTAGCGGGAGACCTGATACGCAGTATTTT.

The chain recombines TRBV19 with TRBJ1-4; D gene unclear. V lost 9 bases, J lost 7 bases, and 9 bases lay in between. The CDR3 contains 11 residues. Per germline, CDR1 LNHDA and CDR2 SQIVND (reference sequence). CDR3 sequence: CARAHGEKLFF. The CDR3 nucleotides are TGTGCCAGAGCCCACGGTGAAAAACTGTTTTTT. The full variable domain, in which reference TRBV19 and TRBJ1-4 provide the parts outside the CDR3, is DGGITQSPKYLFRKEGQNVTLSCEQNLNHDAMYWYRQDPGQGLRLIYYSQIVNDFQKGDIAEGYSVSREKKESFPLTVTSAQKNPTAFYLCARAHGEKLFFGSGTQLSVL.

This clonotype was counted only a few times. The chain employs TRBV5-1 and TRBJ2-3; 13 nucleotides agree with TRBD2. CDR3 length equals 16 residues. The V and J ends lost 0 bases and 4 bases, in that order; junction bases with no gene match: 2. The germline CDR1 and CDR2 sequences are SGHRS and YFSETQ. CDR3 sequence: CASSLGGLAGADTQYF. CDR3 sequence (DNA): TGCGCCAGCAGCTTGGGCGGACTAGCGGGAGCAGATACGCAGTATTTT.

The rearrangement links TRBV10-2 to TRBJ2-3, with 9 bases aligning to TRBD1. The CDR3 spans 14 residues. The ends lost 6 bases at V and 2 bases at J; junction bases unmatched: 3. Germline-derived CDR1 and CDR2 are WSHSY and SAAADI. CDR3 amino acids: CASRDRGVTDTQYF. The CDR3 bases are TGCGCCAGCAGGGACAGGGGAGTCACAGATACGCAGTATTTT.